This TCR beta chain stems from a study of cytomegalovirus exposure and HLA in healthy donors. General study points: Accurate prediction of most subjects' HLA-A and HLA-B alleles from TCR beta sequences was reported. Later analysis identified about 17,000 TCR beta sequences associated with HLA alleles, using a false discovery rate threshold of 0.05.

Both 60 Vbeta primers and 13 Jbeta primers went into the PCR. TCRdb's copy holds only in-frame clones and misses some; the assay was immunoSEQ multiplex PCR. The sample contains about 100,000 clones, 76% of which appear only once. CDR3 length: 14 amino acids. Germline assignment: CDR1 SGHTA and CDR2 FQGTGA. Trimming cost V 4 bases and J 0 bases, with 9 bases left between them. As regards this clone: Its target is unknown.

The rearrangement joins TRBV7-3 to TRBJ1-1; D call uncertain. The origin of this receptor is a woman aged 55-69 years in good health and CMV-seropositive. Sequenced sample: PBMCs. CDR3 sequence reads: CASSSQTMNTEAFF. CDR3 coding DNA: TGTGCCAGCAGCTCACAGACCATGAACACTGAAGCTTTCTTT.